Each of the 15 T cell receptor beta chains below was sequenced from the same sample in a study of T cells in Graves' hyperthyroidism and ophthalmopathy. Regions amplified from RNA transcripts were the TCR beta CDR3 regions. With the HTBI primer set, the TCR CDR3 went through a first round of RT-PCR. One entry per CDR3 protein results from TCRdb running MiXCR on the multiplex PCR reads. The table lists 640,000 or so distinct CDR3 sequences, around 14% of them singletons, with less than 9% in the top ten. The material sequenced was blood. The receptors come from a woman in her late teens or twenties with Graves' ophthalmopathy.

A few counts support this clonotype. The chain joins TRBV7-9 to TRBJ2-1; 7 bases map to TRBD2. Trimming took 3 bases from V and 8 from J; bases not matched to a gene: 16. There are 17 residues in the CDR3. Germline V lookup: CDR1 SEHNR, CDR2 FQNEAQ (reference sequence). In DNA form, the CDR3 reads TGTGCCAGCAGCTTCCCGGAACGGGGGAGGGCCGGAGATGAGCAGTTCTTC. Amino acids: CASSFPERGRAGDEQFF.

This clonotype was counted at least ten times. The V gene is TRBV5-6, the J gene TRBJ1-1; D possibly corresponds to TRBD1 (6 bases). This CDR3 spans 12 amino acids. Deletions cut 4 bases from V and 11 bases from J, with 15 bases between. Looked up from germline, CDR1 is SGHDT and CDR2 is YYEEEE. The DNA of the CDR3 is TGTGCCAGCAGCCCGGGATCGGGGGCTGCTTTCTTT. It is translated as CASSPGSGAAFF.

CDR3 in DNA: TGTGCCAGCAGTCCCCCCGGACCCAGGAAAGTGTTCTTT. It is translated as CASSPPGPRKVFF. The chain combines TRBV12-3 or TRBV12-4 with TRBJ1-1; no clear D gene. Trimming shortened V by 5 bases and J by 14 bases, and 21 bases separated the two germline ends. The CDR3 is made up of 13 amino acids.

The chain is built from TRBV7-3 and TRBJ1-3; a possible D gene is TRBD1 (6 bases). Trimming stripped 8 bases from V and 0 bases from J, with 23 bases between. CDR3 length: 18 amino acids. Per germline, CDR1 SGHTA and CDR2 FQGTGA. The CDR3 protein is CASGDPTGNAFSGNTIYF. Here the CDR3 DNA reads TGTGCCAGCGGCGACCCTACAGGGAACGCGTTCTCTGGAAACACCATATATTTT. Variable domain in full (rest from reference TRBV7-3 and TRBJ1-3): GAGVSQTPSNKVTEKGKYVELRCDPISGHTALYWYRQSLGQGPEFLIYFQGTGAADDSGLPNDRFFAVRPEGSVSTLKIQRTERGDSAVYLCASGDPTGNAFSGNTIYFGEGSWLTVV.

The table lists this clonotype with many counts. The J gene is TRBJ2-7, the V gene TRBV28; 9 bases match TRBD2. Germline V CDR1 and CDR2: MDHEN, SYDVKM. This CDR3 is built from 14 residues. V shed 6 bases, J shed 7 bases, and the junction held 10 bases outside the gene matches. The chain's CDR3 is CASRLSGSHREQYF. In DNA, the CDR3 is TGTGCCAGCAGACTTAGCGGGAGCCATCGAGAGCAGTACTTC.

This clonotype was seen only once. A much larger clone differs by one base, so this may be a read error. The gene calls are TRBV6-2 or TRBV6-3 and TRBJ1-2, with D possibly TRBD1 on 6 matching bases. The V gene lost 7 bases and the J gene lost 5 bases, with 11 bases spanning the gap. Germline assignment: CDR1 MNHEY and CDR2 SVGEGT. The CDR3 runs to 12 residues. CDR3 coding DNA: TGTGCCAGCAAAGGCAGGGGATATGGCTACACCTTC. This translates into CASKGRGYGYTF.

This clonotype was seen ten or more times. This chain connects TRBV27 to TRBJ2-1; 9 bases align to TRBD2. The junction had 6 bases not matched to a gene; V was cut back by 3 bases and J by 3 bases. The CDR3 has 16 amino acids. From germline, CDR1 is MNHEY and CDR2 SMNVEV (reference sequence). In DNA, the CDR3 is TGTGCCAGCAGTTTCGCGGCGGGAGGGAGCTACAATGAGCAGTTCTTC. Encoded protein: CASSFAAGGSYNEQFF.

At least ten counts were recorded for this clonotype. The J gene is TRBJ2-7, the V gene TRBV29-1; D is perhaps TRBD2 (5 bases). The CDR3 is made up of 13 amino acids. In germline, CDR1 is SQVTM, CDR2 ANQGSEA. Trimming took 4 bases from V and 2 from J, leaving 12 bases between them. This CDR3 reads CSVVPGIPYEQYF. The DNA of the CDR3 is TGCAGCGTTGTTCCGGGGATCCCCTACGAGCAGTACTTC.

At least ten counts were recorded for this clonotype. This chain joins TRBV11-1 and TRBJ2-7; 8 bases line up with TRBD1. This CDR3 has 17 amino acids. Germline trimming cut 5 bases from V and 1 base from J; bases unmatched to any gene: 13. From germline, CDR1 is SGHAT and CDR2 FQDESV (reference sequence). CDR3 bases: TGTGCCAGCAGCCATGAGAGGCCCGACAGGGGTTCCTACGAGCAGTACTTC. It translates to CASSHERPDRGSYEQYF.

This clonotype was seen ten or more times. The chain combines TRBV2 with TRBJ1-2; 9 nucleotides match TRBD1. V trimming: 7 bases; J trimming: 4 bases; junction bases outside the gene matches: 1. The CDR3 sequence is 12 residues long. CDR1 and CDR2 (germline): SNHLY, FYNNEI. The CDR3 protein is CASKQGAYGYTF. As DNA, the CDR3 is TGTGCCAGCAAACAGGGGGCCTATGGCTACACCTTC.

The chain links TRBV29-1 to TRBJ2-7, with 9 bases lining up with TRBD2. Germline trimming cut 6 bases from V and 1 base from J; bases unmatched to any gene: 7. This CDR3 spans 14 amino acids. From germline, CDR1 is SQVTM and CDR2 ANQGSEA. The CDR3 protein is CSVVSGSSSYEQYF. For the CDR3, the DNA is TGCAGCGTCGTTAGCGGGAGTTCTTCCTACGAGCAGTACTTC.

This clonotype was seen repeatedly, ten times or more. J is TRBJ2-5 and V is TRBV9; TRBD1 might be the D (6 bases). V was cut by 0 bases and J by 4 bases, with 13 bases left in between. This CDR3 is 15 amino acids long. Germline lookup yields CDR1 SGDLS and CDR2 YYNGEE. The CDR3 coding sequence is TGTGCCAGCAGCGTAGAAGGCAGGGGAAGAGAGACCCAGTACTTC. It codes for CASSVEGRGRETQYF.

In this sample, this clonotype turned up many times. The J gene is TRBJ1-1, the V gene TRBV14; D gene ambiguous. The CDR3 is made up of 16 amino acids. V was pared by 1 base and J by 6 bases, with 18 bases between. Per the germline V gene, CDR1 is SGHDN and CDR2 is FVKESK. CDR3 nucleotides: TGTGCCAGCAGCCAAGTTACCTTTGACCGTGTCGCTGAAGCTTTCTTT. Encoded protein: CASSQVTFDRVAEAFF.

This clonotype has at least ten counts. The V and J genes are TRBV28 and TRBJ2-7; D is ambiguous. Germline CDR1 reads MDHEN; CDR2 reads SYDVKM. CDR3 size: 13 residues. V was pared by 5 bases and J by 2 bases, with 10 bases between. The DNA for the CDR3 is TGTGCCAGCAGTCCCGGATCAACCTACGAGCAGTACTTC. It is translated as CASSPGSTYEQYF.

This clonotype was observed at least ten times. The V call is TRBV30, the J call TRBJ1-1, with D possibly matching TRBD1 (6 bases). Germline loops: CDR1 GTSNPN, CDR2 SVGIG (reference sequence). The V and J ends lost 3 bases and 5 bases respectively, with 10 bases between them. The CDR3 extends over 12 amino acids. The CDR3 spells CAWRGGPTEAFF. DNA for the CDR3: TGTGCCTGGAGGGGGGGGCCAACTGAAGCTTTCTTT.